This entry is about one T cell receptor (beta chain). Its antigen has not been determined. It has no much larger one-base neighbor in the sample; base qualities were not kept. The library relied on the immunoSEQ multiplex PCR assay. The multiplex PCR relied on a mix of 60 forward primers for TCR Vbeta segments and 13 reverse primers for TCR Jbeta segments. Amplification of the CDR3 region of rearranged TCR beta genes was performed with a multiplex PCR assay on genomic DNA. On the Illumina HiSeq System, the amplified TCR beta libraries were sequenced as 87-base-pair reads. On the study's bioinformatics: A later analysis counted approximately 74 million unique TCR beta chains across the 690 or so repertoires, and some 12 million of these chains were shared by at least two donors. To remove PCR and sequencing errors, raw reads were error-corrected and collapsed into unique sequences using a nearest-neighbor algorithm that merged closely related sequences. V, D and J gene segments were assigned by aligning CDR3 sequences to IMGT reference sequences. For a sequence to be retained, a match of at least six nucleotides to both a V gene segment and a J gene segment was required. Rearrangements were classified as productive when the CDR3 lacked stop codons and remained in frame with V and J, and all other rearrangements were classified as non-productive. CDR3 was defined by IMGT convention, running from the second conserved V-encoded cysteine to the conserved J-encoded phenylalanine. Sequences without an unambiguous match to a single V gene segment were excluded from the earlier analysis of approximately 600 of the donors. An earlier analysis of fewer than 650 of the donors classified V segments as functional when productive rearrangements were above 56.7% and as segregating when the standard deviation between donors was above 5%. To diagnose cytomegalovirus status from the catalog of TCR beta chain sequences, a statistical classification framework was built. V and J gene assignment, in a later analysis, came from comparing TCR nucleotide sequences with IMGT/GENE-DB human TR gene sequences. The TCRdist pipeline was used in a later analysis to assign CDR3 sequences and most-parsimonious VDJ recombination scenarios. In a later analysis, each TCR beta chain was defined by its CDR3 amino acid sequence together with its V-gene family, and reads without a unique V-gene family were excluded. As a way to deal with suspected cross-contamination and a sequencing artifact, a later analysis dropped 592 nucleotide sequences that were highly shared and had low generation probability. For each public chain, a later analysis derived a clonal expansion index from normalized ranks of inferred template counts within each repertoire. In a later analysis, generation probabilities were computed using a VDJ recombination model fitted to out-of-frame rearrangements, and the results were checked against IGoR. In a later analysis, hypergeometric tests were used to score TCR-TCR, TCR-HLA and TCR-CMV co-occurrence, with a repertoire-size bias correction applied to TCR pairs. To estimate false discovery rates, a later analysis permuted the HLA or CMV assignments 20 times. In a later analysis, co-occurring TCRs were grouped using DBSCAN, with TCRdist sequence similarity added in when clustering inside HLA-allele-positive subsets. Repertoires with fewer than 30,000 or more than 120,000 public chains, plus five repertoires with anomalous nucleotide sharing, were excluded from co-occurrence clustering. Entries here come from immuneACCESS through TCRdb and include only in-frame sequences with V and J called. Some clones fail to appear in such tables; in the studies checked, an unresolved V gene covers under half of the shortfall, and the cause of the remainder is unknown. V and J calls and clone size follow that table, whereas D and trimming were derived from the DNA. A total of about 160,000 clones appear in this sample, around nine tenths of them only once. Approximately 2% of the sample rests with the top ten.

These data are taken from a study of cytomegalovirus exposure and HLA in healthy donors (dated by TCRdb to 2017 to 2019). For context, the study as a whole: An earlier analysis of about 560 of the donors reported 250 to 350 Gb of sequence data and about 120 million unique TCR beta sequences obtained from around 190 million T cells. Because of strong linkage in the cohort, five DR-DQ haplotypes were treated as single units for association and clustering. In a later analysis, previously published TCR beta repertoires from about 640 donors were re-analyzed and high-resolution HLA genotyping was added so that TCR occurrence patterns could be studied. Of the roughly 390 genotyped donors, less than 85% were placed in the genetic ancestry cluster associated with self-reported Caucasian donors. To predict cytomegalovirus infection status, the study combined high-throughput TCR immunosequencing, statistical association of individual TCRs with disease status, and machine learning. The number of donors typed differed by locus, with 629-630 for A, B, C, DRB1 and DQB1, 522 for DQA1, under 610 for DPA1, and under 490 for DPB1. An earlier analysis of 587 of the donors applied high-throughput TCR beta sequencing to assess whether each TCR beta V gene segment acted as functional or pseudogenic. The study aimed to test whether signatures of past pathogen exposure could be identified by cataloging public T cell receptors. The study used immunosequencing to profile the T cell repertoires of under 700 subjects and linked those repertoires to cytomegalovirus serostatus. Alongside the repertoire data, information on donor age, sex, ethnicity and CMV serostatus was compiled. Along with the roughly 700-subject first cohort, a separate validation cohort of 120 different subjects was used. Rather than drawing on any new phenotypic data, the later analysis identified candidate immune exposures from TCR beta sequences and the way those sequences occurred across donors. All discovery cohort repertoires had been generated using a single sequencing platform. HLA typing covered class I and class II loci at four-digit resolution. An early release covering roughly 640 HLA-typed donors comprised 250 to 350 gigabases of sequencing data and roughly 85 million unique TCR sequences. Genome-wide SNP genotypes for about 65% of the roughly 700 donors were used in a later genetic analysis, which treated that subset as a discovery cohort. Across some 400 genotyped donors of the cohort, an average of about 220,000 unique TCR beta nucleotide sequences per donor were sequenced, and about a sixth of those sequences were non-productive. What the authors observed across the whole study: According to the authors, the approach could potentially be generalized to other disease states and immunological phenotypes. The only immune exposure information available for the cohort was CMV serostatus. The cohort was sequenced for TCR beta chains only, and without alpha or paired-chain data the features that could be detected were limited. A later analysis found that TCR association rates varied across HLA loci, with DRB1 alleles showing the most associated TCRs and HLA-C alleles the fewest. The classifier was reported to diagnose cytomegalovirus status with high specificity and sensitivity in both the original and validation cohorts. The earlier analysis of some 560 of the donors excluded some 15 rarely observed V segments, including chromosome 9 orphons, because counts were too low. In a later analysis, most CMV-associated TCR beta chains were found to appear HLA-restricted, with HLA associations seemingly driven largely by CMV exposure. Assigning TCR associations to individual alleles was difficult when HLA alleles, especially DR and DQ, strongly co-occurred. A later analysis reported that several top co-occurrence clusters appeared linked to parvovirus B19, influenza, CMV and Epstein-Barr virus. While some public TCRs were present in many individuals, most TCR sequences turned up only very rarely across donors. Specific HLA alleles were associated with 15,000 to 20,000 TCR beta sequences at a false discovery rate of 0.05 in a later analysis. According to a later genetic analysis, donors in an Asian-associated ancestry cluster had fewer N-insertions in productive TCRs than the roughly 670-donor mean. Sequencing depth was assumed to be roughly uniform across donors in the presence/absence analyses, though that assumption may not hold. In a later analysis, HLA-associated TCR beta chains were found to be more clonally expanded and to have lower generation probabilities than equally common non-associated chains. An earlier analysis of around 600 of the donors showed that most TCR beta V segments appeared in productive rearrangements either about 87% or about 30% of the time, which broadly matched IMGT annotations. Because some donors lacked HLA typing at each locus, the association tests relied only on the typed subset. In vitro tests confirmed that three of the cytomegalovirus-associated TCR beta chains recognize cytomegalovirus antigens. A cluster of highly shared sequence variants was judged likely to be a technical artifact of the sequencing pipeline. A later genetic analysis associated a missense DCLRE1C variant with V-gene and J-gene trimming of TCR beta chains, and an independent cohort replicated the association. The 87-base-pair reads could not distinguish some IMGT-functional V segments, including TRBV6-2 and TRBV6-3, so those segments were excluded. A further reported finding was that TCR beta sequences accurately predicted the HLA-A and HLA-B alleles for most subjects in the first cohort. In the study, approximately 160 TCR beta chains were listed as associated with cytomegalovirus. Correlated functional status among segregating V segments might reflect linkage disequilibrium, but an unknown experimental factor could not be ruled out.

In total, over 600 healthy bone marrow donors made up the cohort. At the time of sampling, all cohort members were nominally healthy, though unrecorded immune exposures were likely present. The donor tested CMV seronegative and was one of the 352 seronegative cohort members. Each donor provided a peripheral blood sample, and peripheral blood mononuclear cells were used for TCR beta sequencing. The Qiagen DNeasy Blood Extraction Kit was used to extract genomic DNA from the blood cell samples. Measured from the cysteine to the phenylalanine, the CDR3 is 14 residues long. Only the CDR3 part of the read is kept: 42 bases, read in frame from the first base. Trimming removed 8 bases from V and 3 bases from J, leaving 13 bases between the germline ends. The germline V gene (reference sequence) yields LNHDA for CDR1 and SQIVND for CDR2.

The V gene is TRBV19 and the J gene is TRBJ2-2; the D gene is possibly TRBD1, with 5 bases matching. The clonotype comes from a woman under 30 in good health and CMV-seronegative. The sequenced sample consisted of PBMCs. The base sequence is TGTGCCAGTTCTCAGGGCTCGGACACCGGGGAGCTGTTTTTT. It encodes CASSQGSDTGELFF.